This note documents a single T cell receptor beta chain sequence. What it binds is not known. PCR used 60 Vbeta primers and 13 Jbeta primers. Method: immunoSEQ multiplex PCR; TCRdb's copy keeps in-frame clones and lacks some. This sample has tens of thousands of clones, with around 82% found just once. The data are from a study of cytomegalovirus exposure and HLA in healthy donors. Overall study results and limits: The authors later linked a missense DCLRE1C variant to TCR beta V- and J-gene trimming. Reports state that TCR beta sequences accurately predicted most subjects' HLA-A and HLA-B alleles.

CDR3 length: 14 amino acids. Germline-derived CDR1 and CDR2 are SGHRS and YFSETQ. Trimming took 0 bases from V and 4 from J, leaving 10 bases between them. This TCR came from a man between 18 and 35 years old in good health and CMV-seronegative. The chain carries TRBV5-1 and TRBJ1-1; the D is unclear. The sequenced sample consisted of PBMCs. DNA of the CDR3: TGCGCCAGCAGCTTGGACAGCCTGGCCACTGAAGCTTTCTTT. This sequence encodes CASSLDSLATEAFF.